This TCR beta chain was sequenced in a study of T cell responses to AZD1222 COVID-19 vaccine. CDR3 size: 13 residues. V dropped 3 bases and J dropped 8 bases, with 11 bases sitting between them. Sequenced by immunoSEQ multiplex PCR; TCRdb stores in-frame clones only, minus some. This table has roughly 110,000 clones, about nine tenths appearing once. The receptor's source is an adult who received the AZD1222 COVID-19 vaccine. The chain uses TRBV12-3 or TRBV12-4 and TRBJ2-1; D is possibly TRBD2 (6 bases). The sequences come from peripheral blood, collected 28 days after the second AZD1222 dose. The CDR3 here is CASSLRGQDEQFF. The CDR3, as DNA: TGTGCCAGCAGTTTGCGGGGCCAAGATGAGCAGTTCTTC.